The clone carrying this T cell receptor (beta chain) occurred a few times. What it recognizes is unknown. This sample was included in a study of T cell repertoires in cytomegalovirus infection. TCRdb redid the calling of the reads with MiXCR, one entry per CDR3 protein. The sample shows about 740,000 distinct CDR3 sequences, roughly 35% of them seen only once. Germline loops: CDR1 MNHEY, CDR2 SMNVEV (reference sequence). The CDR3 is 13 residues long. V was shortened by 1 base and J by 5 bases, with 5 bases between the two germline ends. General study findings and limits: Accumulated public TCR beta family frequency recognized individuals carrying CMV together with the relevant HLA.

The chain employs TRBV27 and TRBJ2-2; D perhaps matches TRBD2 (5 bases). Source material: PBMCs. This TCR derives from a human donor in good health (CMV status not recorded). Some clones in this sample may be carry-over from other donors' samples. The CDR3 DNA follows: TGTGCCAGCAGTTTATGGGAGACCGGGGAGCTGTTTTTT. Encoded protein: CASSLWETGELFF.